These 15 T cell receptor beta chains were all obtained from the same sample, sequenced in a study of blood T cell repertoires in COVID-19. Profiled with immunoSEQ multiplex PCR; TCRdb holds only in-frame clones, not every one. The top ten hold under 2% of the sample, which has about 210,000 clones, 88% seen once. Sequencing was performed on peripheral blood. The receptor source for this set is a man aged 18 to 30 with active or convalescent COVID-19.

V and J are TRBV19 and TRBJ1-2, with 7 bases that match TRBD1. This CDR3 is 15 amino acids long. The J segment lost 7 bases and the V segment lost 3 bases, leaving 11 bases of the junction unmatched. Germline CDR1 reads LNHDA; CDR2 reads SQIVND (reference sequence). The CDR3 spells CASSIVNRGLGGYTF. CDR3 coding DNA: TGTGCCAGTAGTATTGTCAACAGGGGTTTAGGTGGCTACACCTTC.

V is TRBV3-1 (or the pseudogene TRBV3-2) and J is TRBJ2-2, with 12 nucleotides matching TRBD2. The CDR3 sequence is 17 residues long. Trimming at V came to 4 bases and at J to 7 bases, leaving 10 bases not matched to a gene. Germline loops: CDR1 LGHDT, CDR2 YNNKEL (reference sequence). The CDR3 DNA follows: TGTGCCAGCAGCCCCGTGGGTACTAGCGGGAGGATCGGGGAGCTGTTTTTT. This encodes CASSPVGTSGRIGELFF.

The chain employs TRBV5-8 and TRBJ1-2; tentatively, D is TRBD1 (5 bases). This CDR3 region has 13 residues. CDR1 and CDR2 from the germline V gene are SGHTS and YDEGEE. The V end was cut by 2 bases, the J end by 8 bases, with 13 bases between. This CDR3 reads CASSFQSGGGYTF. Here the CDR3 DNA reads TGTGCCAGCAGCTTTCAATCGGGGGGAGGCTACACCTTC.

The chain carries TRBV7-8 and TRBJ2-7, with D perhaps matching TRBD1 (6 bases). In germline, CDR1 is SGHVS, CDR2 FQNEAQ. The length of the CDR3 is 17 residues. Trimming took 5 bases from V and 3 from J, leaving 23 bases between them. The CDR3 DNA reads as TGTGCCAGCAGCCCAACCAGACAGACAGGCTCAGGCTACGAGCAGTACTTC. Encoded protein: CASSPTRQTGSGYEQYF.

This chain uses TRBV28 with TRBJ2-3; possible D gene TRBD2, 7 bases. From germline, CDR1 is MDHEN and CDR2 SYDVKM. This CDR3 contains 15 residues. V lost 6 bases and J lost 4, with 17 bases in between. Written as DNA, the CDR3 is TGTGCCAGCAGCCTCGGGGGGCCAGGTGCAGATACGCAGTATTTT. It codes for CASSLGGPGADTQYF.

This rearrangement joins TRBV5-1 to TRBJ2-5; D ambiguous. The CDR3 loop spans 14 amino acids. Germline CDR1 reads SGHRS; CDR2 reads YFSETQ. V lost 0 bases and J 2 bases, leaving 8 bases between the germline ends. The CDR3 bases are TGCGCCAGCAGCTTGGGACTGAGGCAAGAGACCCAGTACTTC. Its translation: CASSLGLRQETQYF.

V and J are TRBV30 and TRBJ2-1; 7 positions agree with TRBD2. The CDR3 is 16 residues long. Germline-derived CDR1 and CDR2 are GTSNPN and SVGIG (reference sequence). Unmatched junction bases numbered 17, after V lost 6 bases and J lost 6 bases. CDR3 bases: TGTGCCTGTTTTGGGGGACCCGGGGGGTCACTCAATGAGCAGTTCTTC. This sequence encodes CACFGGPGGSLNEQFF.

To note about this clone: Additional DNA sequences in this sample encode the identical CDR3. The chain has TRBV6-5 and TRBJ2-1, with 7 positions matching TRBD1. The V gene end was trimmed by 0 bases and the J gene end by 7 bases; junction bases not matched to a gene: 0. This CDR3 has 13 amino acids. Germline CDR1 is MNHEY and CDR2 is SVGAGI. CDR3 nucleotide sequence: TGTGCCAGCAGTTACTCCAGGGGGAATGAGCAGTTCTTC. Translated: CASSYSRGNEQFF.

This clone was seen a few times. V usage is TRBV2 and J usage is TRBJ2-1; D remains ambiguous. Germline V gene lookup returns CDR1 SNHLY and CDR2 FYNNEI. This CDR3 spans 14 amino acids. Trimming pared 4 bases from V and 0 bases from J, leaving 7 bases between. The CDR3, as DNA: TGTGCCAGCAGTGCGTCTAGCTCCTACAATGAGCAGTTCTTC. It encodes CASSASSSYNEQFF.

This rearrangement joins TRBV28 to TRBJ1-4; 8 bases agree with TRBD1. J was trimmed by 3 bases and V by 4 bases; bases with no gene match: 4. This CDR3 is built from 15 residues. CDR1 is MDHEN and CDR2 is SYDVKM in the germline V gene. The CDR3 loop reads CASSSGGLANEKLFF. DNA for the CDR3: TGTGCCAGCAGTTCAGGGGGCTTGGCTAATGAAAAACTGTTTTTT.

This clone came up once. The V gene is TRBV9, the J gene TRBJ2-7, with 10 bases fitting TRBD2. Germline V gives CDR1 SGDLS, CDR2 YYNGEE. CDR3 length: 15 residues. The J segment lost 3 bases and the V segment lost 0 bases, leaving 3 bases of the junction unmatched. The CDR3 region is CASSVESSGSYEQYF. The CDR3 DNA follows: TGTGCCAGCAGCGTAGAGTCTAGCGGGAGCTACGAGCAGTACTTC.

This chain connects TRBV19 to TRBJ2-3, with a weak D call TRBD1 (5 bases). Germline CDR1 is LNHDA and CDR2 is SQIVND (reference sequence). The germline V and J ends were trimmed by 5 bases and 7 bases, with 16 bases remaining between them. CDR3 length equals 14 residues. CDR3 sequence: CASSPQGKGNTQYF. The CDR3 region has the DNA TGTGCCAGTAGTCCCCAGGGTAAGGGGAATACGCAGTATTTT.

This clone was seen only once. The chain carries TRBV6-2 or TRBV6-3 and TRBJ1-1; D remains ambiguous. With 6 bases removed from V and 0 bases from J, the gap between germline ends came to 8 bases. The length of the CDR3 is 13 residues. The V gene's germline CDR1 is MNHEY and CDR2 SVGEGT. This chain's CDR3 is CASSSSLNTEAFF. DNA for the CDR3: TGTGCCAGCAGCAGCTCCTTGAACACTGAAGCTTTCTTT.

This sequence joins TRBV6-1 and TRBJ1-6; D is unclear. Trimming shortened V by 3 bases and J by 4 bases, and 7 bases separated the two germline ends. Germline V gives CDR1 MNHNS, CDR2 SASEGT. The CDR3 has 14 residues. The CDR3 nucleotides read TGTGCCAGCAGTGACGACAAGTATAATTCACCCCTCCACTTT. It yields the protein CASSDDKYNSPLHF.

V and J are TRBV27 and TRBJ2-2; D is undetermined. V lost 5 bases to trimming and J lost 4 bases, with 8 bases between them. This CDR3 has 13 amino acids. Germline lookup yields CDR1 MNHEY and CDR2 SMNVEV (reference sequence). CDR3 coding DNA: TGTGCCAGCAGTCCCGTATCCACCGGGGAGCTGTTTTTT. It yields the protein CASSPVSTGELFF.